This T cell receptor beta chain was identified during a study of monozygotic twins with inflammatory bowel disease. Per germline, CDR1 SNHLY and CDR2 FYNNEI. The CDR3 covers 15 residues. PCR of TCRalpha and TCRbeta cDNA was nested, with two rounds of 16 and 9 cycles. With the 5' RACE reads reprocessed, TCRdb shows one record per CDR3 protein and no DNA. This sample's table has over 150,000 distinct CDR3 sequences. The source of this sequence is a human donor with ulcerative colitis or Crohn's disease, or a healthy co-twin of an affected twin (not recorded which). The sequenced sample was blood. The J gene is TRBJ2-6, the V gene TRBV2; there is no DNA to check the TCRdb D call of TRBD2. CDR3 protein: CASSVTRAGANVLTF.